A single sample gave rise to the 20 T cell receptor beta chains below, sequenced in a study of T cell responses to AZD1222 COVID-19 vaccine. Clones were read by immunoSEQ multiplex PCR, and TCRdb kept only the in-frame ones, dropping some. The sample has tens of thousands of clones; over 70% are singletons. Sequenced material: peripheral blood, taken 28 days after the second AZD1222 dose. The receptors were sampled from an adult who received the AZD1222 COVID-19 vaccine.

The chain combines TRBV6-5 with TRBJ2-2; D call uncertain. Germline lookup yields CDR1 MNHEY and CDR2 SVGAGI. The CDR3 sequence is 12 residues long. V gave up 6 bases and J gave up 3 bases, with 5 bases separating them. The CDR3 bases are TGTGCCAGCAGCCGGGACACCGGGGAGCTGTTTTTT. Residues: CASSRDTGELFF.

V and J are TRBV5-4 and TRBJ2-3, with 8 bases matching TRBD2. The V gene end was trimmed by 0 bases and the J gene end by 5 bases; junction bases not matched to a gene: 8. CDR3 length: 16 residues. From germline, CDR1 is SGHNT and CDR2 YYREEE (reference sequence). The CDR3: CASSLGSGGPVDTQYF. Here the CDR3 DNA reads TGTGCCAGCAGCTTGGGGTCGGGGGGGCCGGTAGATACGCAGTATTTT.

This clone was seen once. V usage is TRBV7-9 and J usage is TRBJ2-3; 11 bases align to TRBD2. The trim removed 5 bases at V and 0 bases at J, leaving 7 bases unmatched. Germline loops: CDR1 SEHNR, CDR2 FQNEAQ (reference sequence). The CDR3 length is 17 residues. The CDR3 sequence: CASSLSSGGTSTDTQYF. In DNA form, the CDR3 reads TGTGCCAGCAGCCTTTCTAGCGGGGGGACTAGCACAGATACGCAGTATTTT.

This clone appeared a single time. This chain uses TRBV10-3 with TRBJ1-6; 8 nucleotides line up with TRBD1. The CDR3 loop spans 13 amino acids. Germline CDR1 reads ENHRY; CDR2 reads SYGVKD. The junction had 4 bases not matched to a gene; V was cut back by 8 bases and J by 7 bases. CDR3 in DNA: TGTGCCATCCGTAGACAGGGGAATTCACCCCTCCACTTT. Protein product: CAIRRQGNSPLHF.

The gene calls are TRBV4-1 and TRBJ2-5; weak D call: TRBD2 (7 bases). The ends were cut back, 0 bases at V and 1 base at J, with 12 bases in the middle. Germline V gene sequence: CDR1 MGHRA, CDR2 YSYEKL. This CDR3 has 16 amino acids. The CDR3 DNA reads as TGCGCCAGCAGCCAAGAATGGGGGGGCCTCCAAGAGACCCAGTACTTC. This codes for CASSQEWGGLQETQYF.

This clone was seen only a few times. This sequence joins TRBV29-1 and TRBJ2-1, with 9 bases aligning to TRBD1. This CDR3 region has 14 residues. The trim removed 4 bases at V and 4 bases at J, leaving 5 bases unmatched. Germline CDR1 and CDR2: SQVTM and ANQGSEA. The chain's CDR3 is CSVADRGDYNEQFF. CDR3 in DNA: TGCAGCGTTGCAGACAGGGGGGATTACAATGAGCAGTTCTTC.

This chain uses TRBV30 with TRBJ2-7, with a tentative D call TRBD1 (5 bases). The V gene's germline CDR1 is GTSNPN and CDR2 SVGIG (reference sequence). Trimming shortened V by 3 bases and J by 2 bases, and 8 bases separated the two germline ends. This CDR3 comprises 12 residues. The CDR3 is CAWSRVTYEQYF. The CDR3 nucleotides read TGTGCCTGGAGCAGGGTTACCTACGAGCAGTACTTC.

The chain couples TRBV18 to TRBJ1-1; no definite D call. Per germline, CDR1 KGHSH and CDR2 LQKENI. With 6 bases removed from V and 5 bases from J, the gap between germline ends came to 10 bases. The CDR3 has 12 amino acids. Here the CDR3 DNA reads TGTGCCAGCTCGGGTGAACCAACTGAAGCTTTCTTT. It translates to CASSGEPTEAFF.

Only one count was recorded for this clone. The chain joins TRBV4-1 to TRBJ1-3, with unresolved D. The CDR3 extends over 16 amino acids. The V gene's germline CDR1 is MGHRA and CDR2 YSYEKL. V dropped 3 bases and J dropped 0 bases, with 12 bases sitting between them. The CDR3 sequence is CASSHPGSNSGNTIYF. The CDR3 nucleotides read TGCGCCAGCAGCCATCCCGGGTCCAACTCTGGAAACACCATATATTTT.

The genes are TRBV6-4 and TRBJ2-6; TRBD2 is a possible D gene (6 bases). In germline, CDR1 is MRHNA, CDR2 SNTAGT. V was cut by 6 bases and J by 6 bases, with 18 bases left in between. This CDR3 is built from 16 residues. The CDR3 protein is CASSRDGSLSANVLTF. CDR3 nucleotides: TGTGCCAGCAGCCGGGACGGGAGCCTCTCGGCCAACGTCCTGACTTTC.

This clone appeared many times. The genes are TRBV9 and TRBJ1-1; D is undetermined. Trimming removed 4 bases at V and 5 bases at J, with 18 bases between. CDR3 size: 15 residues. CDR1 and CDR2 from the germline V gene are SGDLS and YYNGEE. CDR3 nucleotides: TGTGCCAGCAGCCCGACGGTCCCATTAGGGACTGAAGCTTTCTTT. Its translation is CASSPTVPLGTEAFF.

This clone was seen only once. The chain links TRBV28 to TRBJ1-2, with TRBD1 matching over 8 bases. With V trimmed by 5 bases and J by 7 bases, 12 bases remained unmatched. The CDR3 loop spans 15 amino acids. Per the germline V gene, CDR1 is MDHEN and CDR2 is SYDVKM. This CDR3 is CASSLRDRTRGGYTF. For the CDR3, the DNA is TGTGCCAGCAGTCTCCGGGACAGGACCCGGGGTGGCTACACCTTC.

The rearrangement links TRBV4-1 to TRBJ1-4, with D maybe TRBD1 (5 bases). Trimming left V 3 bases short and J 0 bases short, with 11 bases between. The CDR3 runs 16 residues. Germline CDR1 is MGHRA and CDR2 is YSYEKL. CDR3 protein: CASSQGTVATNEKLFF. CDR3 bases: TGCGCCAGCAGCCAGGGGACGGTTGCAACTAATGAAAAACTGTTTTTT.

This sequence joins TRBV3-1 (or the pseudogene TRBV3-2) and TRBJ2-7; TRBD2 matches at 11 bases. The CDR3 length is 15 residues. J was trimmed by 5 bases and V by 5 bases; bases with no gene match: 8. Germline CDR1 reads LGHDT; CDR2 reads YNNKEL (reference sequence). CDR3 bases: TGTGCCAGCAGCGATCCGGGACTAGCGGCGGACGAGCAGTACTTC. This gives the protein CASSDPGLAADEQYF.

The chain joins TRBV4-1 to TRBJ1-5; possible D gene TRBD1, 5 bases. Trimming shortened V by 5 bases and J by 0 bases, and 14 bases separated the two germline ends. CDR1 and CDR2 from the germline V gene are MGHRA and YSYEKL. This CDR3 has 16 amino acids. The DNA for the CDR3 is TGCGCCAGCAGCAACAGACAGCTAAATAGCAATCAGCCCCAGCATTTT. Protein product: CASSNRQLNSNQPQHF.

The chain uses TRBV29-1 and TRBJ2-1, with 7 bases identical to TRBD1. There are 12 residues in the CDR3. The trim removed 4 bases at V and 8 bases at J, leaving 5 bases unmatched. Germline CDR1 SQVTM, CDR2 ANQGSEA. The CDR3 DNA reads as TGCAGCGTTGGACAGGGTCCCGATGAGCAGTTCTTC. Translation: CSVGQGPDEQFF.

CDR3: CATNAGGGYQPQHF. Written as DNA, the CDR3 is TGTGCCACCAATGCGGGGGGAGGTTATCAGCCCCAGCATTTT. V usage is TRBV24-1 and J usage is TRBJ1-5, with D possibly being TRBD1 (5 bases). V lost 8 bases to trimming and J lost 5 bases, with 15 bases between them. Germline lookup yields CDR1 KGHDR and CDR2 SFDVKD. The CDR3 totals 14 residues.

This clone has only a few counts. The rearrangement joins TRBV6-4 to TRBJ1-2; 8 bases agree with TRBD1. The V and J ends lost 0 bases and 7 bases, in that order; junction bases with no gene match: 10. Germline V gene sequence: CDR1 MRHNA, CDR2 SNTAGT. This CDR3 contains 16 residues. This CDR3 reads CASSDSIARGPSGYTF. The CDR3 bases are TGTGCCAGCAGTGACTCGATAGCCAGGGGGCCTTCTGGCTACACCTTC.

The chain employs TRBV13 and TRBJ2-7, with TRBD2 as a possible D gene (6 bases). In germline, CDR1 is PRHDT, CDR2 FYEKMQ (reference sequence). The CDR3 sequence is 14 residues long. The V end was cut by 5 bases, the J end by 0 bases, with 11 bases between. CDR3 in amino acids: CASSKPGLSYEQYF. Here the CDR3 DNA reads TGTGCCAGCAGCAAGCCGGGACTCTCCTACGAGCAGTACTTC.

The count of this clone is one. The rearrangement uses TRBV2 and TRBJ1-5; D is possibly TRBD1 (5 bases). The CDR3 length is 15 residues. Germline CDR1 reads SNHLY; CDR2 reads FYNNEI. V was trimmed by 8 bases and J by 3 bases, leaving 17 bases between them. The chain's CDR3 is CASGFGGPANQPQHF. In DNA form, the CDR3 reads TGTGCCAGCGGATTTGGGGGTCCCGCCAATCAGCCCCAGCATTTT.